This TCR beta chain is drawn from a study of blood T cell repertoires in COVID-19. The wider study: COVID-19 samples collected from the United States, Italy and Spain covered acute and convalescent phases.

This CDR3 contains 15 residues. V was clipped by 0 bases and J by 0 bases, with 8 bases between them. Per the germline V gene, CDR1 is SEHNR and CDR2 is FQNEAQ (reference sequence). Profiled with immunoSEQ multiplex PCR; TCRdb holds only in-frame clones, not every one. The profile shows a few hundred thousand clones, approximately 84% of them singletons. The V gene is TRBV7-9, the J gene TRBJ1-2; D perhaps matches TRBD1 (5 bases). This receptor was obtained from a woman aged 30 to 39 who had recovered from COVID-19. Source material: PBMCs or T cells enriched from blood (not recorded which). CDR3 residues: CASSLAGPANYGYTF. CDR3 nucleotides: TGTGCCAGCAGCTTAGCGGGGCCGGCTAACTATGGCTACACCTTC.